The 27 T cell receptor beta chains presented below share a single source sample, sequenced in a study of T-cell reconstitution after alpha-beta-depleted transplantation in children (dated by TCRdb to 2016 to 2018). The receptor library was made with PCR. Sequencing used an Illumina HiSeq 2500. To normalize quantification of the TCRbeta repertoire, the TCR libraries were built with molecular barcoding that relied on unique molecular identifiers. TCRdb trimmed the raw reads at Q25, called clones with MiXCR and kept productive beta chains. Identical CDR3 proteins give one entry, which carries the most common genes and DNA. This sample gives roughly 240,000 distinct CDR3 sequences in total; approximately 8.9% of them show up just once. 6.3% of the sample belongs to the ten largest clones. The treatment or condition label of this sample denotes: allogeneic hematopoietic cell transplantation with graft depleted of TCRalphabeta T cells and CD19 B cells.

The source was PBMCs, mostly from graft donor cells, collected 180 days after TCRalphabeta/CD19-depleted stem cell transplant. Every receptor here comes from a male patient between 5 and 17 years old who had a stem cell transplant for acute lymphoblastic leukemia, so the T cells may come from the graft donor.

This clonotype was found a few times. The gene calls are TRBV10-3 and TRBJ2-3; TRBD1 matches 9 bases. CDR1 is ENHRY, CDR2 SYGVKD, per germline. This CDR3 is 14 amino acids long. Germline trimming cut 4 bases from V and 7 bases from J; bases unmatched to any gene: 6. In DNA, the CDR3 is TGTGCCATCAGTGTTGGGACAGGGTCAAATACGCAGTATTTT. This encodes CAISVGTGSNTQYF.

This clonotype was recorded at least ten times. The chain carries TRBV7-9 and TRBJ1-3; TRBD1 is a possible D gene (6 bases). V lost 5 bases to trimming and J lost 3 bases, with 11 bases between them. Per the germline V gene, CDR1 is SEHNR and CDR2 is FQNEAQ (reference sequence). This CDR3 is built from 14 residues. As DNA, the CDR3 is TGTGCCAGCAGCCCTAGGACAGATGGAAACACCATATATTTT. It encodes CASSPRTDGNTIYF.

This clonotype has at least ten counts. The chain couples TRBV14 to TRBJ1-2; 8 bases map to TRBD1. V gave up 1 base and J gave up 5 bases; unmatched junction bases: 6. CDR1 and CDR2 (germline): SGHDN, FVKESK. This CDR3 comprises 15 residues. The CDR3: CASSQGTDRGYGYTF. CDR3 sequence (DNA): TGTGCCAGCAGCCAAGGAACCGACAGGGGTTATGGCTACACCTTC. Combining the CDR3 with reference TRBV14 and TRBJ1-2 gives the whole variable domain EAGVTQFPSHSVIEKGQTVTLRCDPISGHDNLYWYRRVMGKEIKFLLHFVKESKQDESGMPNNRFLAERTGGTYSTLKVQPAELEDSGVYFCASSQGTDRGYGYTFGSGTRLTVV.

This clonotype was counted ten times or more. The chain couples TRBV6-1 to TRBJ2-6; D not certain. CDR1 is MNHNS, CDR2 SASEGT, per germline. Trimming removed 5 bases at V and 0 bases at J, with 5 bases between. The CDR3 has 14 amino acids. Written as DNA, the CDR3 is TGTGCCAGCAGTATCAACTCTGGGGCCAACGTCCTGACTTTC. This encodes CASSINSGANVLTF.

In this sample, this clonotype turned up many times. The V and J genes are TRBV29-1 and TRBJ2-1; 11 bases align to TRBD2. This CDR3 region has 15 residues. Germline values: CDR1 SQVTM, CDR2 ANQGSEA. Germline trimming cut 7 bases from V and 5 bases from J; bases unmatched to any gene: 10. CDR3 bases: TGCAGCGCTGGGGGCGGGACTAGCGGAAACAATGAGCAGTTCTTC. It specifies CSAGGGTSGNNEQFF.

As DNA, the CDR3 is TGTGCCACCAGTGATACGGGAAGAGGCACAGATACGCAGTATTTT. Translated, it gives CATSDTGRGTDTQYF. This rearrangement joins TRBV24-1 to TRBJ2-3; weak D call: TRBD2 (5 bases). The V and J ends lost 3 bases and 1 base respectively, with 10 bases between them. The germline V gene has CDR1 KGHDR and CDR2 SFDVKD. The CDR3 sequence is 15 residues long.

Ten or more counts support this clonotype. V gene TRBV6-5 combines with J gene TRBJ2-1; D is ambiguous. V dropped 0 bases and J dropped 7 bases, with 10 bases sitting between them. This CDR3 region has 14 residues. Germline CDR1 is MNHEY and CDR2 is SVGAGI. CDR3 loop: CASSYSPLENEQFF. Written as DNA, the CDR3 is TGTGCCAGCAGTTACTCCCCGCTGGAGAATGAGCAGTTCTTC.

This clonotype was counted at least ten times. The CDR3 loop is CASSLATGSSYEQYF. CDR3 DNA sequence: TGCGCCAGCAGCTTGGCGACAGGTAGCTCCTACGAGCAGTACTTC. V is TRBV5-1 and J is TRBJ2-7; a weak D match, TRBD1 (6 bases). Germline V gene data show CDR1 as SGHRS and CDR2 as YFSETQ. The CDR3 is 15 residues long. V gave up 0 bases and J gave up 0 bases, with 10 bases separating them.

This clonotype was detected many times. The chain joins TRBV7-8 to TRBJ1-6; D is unresolved. Per the germline V gene, CDR1 is SGHVS and CDR2 is FQNEAQ. Between the trimmed V and J ends, which lost 9 bases and 9 bases, there was a span of 3 bases. CDR3 length: 9 amino acids. DNA for the CDR3: TGTGCCAGTCCTTCACCCCTCCACTTT. It yields the protein CASPSPLHF.

This clonotype was counted at least ten times. One end of the junction fails to match germline, which may point to a read error. The rearrangement links TRBV7-9 to TRBJ1-4; D is perhaps TRBD1 (5 bases). In germline, CDR1 is SEHNR, CDR2 FQNEAQ (reference sequence). There are 11 residues in the CDR3. The CDR3 coding sequence is TGTGCCAGCAGCTTAGACCTCGGGGGTGTTTTT. Amino acids: CASSLDLGGVF.

This clonotype came up many times. The chain has TRBV5-1 and TRBJ1-2; TRBD1 might be the D (5 bases). Germline V gene data show CDR1 as SGHRS and CDR2 as YFSETQ. Trimming cost V 1 base and J 6 bases, with 10 bases left between them. There are 13 residues in the CDR3. CDR3 DNA: TGCGCCAGCAGCTTGTTTCAGGGCGATGGCTACACCTTC. Translated: CASSLFQGDGYTF. The variable domain in full, completed from reference TRBV5-1 and TRBJ1-2, reads KAGVTQTPRYLIKTRGQQVTLSCSPISGHRSVSWYQQTPGQGLQFLFEYFSETQRNKGNFPGRFSGRQFSNSRSEMNVSTLELGDSALYLCASSLFQGDGYTFGSGTRLTVV.

This clonotype was observed many times. This chain uses TRBV15 with TRBJ2-1, with D uncertain. V dropped 0 bases and J dropped 8 bases, with 8 bases sitting between them. The germline V gene encodes CDR1 LNHNV and CDR2 YYDKDF (reference sequence). This CDR3 is 13 amino acids long. CDR3 nucleotides: TGTGCCACCAGCAGAGATGTGGGCGATGAGCAGTTCTTC. It encodes CATSRDVGDEQFF. Full variable domain (remainder filled in from reference TRBV15 and TRBJ2-1): DAMVIQNPRYQVTQFGKPVTLSCSQTLNHNVMYWYQQKSSQAPKLLFHYYDKDFNNEADTPDNFQSRRPNTSFCFLDIRSPGLGDTAMYLCATSRDVGDEQFFGPGTRLTVL.

In this sample, this clonotype turned up many times. CDR3 amino acids: CAISEYRGPDTQYF. CDR3 sequence (DNA): TGTGCCATCAGTGAGTACAGGGGGCCAGATACGCAGTATTTT. V usage is TRBV10-3 and J usage is TRBJ2-3, with 9 bases identical to TRBD1. From germline, CDR1 is ENHRY and CDR2 SYGVKD. The CDR3 contains 14 residues. After removal of 1 base from V and 4 bases from J, the junction contained 0 bases not matched to a gene.

This clonotype was recorded many times. The chain has TRBV7-9 and TRBJ1-5; D is uncertain. V was pared by 5 bases and J by 2 bases, with 7 bases between. The CDR3 covers 13 residues. Germline-derived CDR1 and CDR2 are SEHNR and FQNEAQ (reference sequence). The CDR3 here is CASSPGRNQPQHF. The CDR3 DNA reads TGTGCCAGCAGCCCGGGCCGCAATCAGCCCCAGCATTTT.

This clonotype has ten or more counts. The V gene is TRBV20-1, the J gene TRBJ2-5; the match to TRBD2 covers 7 bases. V lost 6 bases, J lost 5 bases, and 3 bases stayed unmatched. CDR3 length: 11 amino acids. CDR1 is DFQATT, CDR2 SNEGSKA, per germline (reference sequence). For the CDR3, the DNA is TGCAGTGCCAGGGACTACGAGACCCAGTACTTC. Protein sequence: CSARDYETQYF.

In its sample, this clonotype was seen a few times. This sequence joins TRBV5-1 and TRBJ2-1; 14 nucleotides line up with TRBD2. Germline V gene lookup returns CDR1 SGHRS and CDR2 YFSETQ. The CDR3 is made up of 21 amino acids. After removal of 4 bases from V and 0 bases from J, the junction contained 15 bases not matched to a gene. The chain's CDR3 is CASSPAGMGLAGVSSYNEQFF. The CDR3 region has the DNA TGCGCCAGCAGCCCCGCCGGAATGGGACTAGCGGGGGTTAGCTCCTACAATGAGCAGTTCTTC.

The CDR3 nucleotides are TGTGCCAGTATCCCCAGGGGCGGAACCTACAATGAGCAGTTCTTC. This sequence encodes CASIPRGGTYNEQFF. The chain recombines TRBV19 with TRBJ2-1, with TRBD1 as a possible D gene (6 bases). The CDR3 has 15 residues. The V gene lost 7 bases and the J gene lost 2 bases, with 15 bases spanning the gap. Germline CDR1 is LNHDA and CDR2 is SQIVND (reference sequence).

The chain employs TRBV20-1 and TRBJ2-7; 8 bases agree with TRBD2. Per the germline V gene, CDR1 is DFQATT and CDR2 is SNEGSKA (reference sequence). This CDR3 contains 14 residues. The V gene end was trimmed by 3 bases and the J gene end by 5 bases; junction bases not matched to a gene: 9. As DNA, the CDR3 is TGCAGTGCTAGTAAGGCGGGGGGCCGGGACGAGCAGTACTTC. Its translation is CSASKAGGRDEQYF.

Details on this clonotype: A much bigger clone sits one base away, suggesting this may be a read error. This chain links TRBV20-1 with TRBJ2-7, with D unclear. Per the germline V gene, CDR1 is DFQATT and CDR2 is SNEGSKA (reference sequence). This CDR3 is 13 amino acids long. CDR3 protein: CRAGSDASYEQYF. The CDR3 DNA reads as TGCAGGGCTGGATCAGACGCCTCCTACGAGCAGTACTTC.

This clonotype has only a few counts. It is likely a read error, because the conserved phenylalanine at the end of the CDR3 is missing. J is TRBJ1-2 and V is TRBV19, with no clear D. The CDR3 runs 12 residues. The V gene's germline CDR1 is LNHDA and CDR2 SQIVND (reference sequence). V was pared by 3 bases and J by 8 bases, with 10 bases between. The CDR3 sequence: CASSIPLTGYTL. The DNA of the CDR3 is TGTGCCAGTAGTATCCCCCTGACGGGCTACACCCTC.

This clonotype was counted a few times. The rearrangement links TRBV3-1 to TRBJ1-1, with D uncertain. Per the germline V gene, CDR1 is LGHDT and CDR2 is YNNKEL (reference sequence). V lost 1 base and J 3 bases, leaving 24 bases between the germline ends. The CDR3 length is 19 residues. The CDR3 nucleotides are TGTGCCAGCAGCCAAGTGTTCAATAGACTCGCCGAGATGGACACTGAAGCTTTCTTT. Protein product: CASSQVFNRLAEMDTEAFF.

This chain links TRBV18 with TRBJ2-7, with 10 bases that match TRBD2. The V gene's germline CDR1 is KGHSH and CDR2 LQKENI. V was clipped by 5 bases and J by 1 base; unmatched bases: 14. This CDR3 has 18 residues. DNA of the CDR3: TGTGCCAGCTCATCCCCGCGAAGCGGGAGGGCCTTTTCCTACGAGCAGTACTTC. Its translation is CASSSPRSGRAFSYEQYF.

In this sample, this clonotype turned up many times. The chain carries TRBV12-3 or TRBV12-4 and TRBJ1-2; D gene uncertain. The CDR3 is 14 residues long. The V and J ends lost 1 base and 4 bases respectively, with 10 bases between them. In DNA, the CDR3 is TGTGCCAGCAGTTTAGGCGGTCCAACCTATGGCTACACCTTC. Translation: CASSLGGPTYGYTF.

In this sample, this clonotype turned up many times. This chain joins TRBV12-3 or TRBV12-4 and TRBJ2-7; TRBD2 agrees at 9 bases. V shed 0 bases, J shed 3 bases, and the junction held 0 bases outside the gene matches. The CDR3 totals 14 residues. This CDR3 is CASSLAREGYEQYF. The CDR3 DNA follows: TGTGCCAGCAGTTTAGCGCGGGAGGGCTACGAGCAGTACTTC.

The chain joins TRBV7-9 to TRBJ1-1; no definite D call. The CDR3 length is 15 residues. V was clipped by 10 bases and J by 5 bases, with 23 bases between them. Germline V CDR1 and CDR2: SEHNR, FQNEAQ (reference sequence). CDR3 sequence reads: CATFPRPTERTEAFF. CDR3 nucleotides: TGTGCCACCTTCCCCCGCCCGACCGAGAGAACTGAAGCTTTCTTT.

This clonotype was recorded many times. CDR3 in amino acids: CASSQVRDRGSSYEQYF. As DNA, the CDR3 is TGCGCCAGCAGCCAAGTCCGGGACAGGGGCAGCTCCTACGAGCAGTACTTC. The rearrangement joins TRBV4-1 to TRBJ2-7; 10 nucleotides align to TRBD1. Unmatched junction bases numbered 6, after V lost 1 base and J lost 0 bases. This CDR3 contains 17 residues. CDR1 and CDR2 (germline): MGHRA, YSYEKL.

This clonotype was observed many times. The chain combines TRBV5-6 with TRBJ2-1, with 10 bases fitting TRBD1. There are 17 residues in the CDR3. Losses at the gene ends were 5 bases for V and 0 bases for J; bases not matched to a gene: 8. Germline V gives CDR1 SGHDT, CDR2 YYEEEE. The CDR3 DNA reads as TGTGCCAGCAGGCCAGACAGGGGGCAAGGCTCCTACAATGAGCAGTTCTTC. Translation: CASRPDRGQGSYNEQFF. Together with reference TRBV5-6 and TRBJ2-1, the CDR3 gives the full variable domain: DAGVTQSPTHLIKTRGQQVTLRCSPKSGHDTVSWYQQALGQGPQFIFQYYEEEERQRGNFPDRFSGHQFPNYSSELNVNALLLGDSALYLCASRPDRGQGSYNEQFFGPGTRLTVL.